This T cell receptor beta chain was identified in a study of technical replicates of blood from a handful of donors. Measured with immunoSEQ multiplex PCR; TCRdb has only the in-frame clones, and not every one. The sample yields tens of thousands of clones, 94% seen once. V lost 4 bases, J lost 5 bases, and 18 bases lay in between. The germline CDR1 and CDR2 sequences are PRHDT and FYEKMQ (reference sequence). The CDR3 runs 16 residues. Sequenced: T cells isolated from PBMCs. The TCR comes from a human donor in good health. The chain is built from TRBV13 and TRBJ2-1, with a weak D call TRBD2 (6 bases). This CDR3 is CASSWGVRGPHNEQFF. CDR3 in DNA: TGTGCCAGCAGCTGGGGGGTTAGGGGTCCCCACAATGAGCAGTTCTTC.